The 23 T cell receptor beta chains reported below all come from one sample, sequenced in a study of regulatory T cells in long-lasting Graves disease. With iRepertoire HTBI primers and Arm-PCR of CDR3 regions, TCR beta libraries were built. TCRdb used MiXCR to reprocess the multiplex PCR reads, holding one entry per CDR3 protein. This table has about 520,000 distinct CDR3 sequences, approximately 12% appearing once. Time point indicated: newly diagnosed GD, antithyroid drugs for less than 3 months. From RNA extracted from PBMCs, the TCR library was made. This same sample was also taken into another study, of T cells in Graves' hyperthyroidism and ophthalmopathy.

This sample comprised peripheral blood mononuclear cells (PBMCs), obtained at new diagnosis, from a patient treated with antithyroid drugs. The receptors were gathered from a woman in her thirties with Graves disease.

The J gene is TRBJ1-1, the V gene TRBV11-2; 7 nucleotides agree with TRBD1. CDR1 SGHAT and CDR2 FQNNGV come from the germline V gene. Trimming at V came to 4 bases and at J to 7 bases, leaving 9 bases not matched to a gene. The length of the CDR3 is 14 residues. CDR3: CASSSPGGGVEAFF. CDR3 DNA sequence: TGTGCCAGCAGCTCCCCAGGGGGTGGAGTTGAAGCTTTCTTT.

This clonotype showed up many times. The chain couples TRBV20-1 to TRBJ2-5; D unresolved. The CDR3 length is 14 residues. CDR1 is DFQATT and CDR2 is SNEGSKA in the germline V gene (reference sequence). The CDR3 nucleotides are TGCAGCGGAACCACCGGACGCCACCAAGAGACCCAGTACTTC. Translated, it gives CSGTTGRHQETQYF.

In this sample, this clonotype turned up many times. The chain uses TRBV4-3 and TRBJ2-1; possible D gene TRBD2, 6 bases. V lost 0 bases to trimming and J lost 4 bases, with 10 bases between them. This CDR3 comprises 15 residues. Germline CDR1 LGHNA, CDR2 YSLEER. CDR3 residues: CASSQDVEGYNEQFF. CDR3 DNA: TGCGCCAGCAGCCAAGATGTGGAGGGGTACAATGAGCAGTTCTTC.

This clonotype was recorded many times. CDR3 sequence: CASSKLGQGAFF. The DNA of the CDR3 is TGTGCCAGTAGTAAATTGGGCCAGGGAGCTTTCTTT. The chain has TRBV19 and TRBJ1-1; the D gene is possibly TRBD1 (5 bases). This CDR3 is built from 12 residues. The V end was cut by 4 bases, the J end by 10 bases, with 13 bases between. Germline V gene lookup returns CDR1 LNHDA and CDR2 SQIVND (reference sequence). The full variable domain, with the rest looked up from reference TRBV19 and TRBJ1-1, is DGGITQSPKYLFRKEGQNVTLSCEQNLNHDAMYWYRQDPGQGLRLIYYSQIVNDFQKGDIAEGYSVSREKKESFPLTVTSAQKNPTAFYLCASSKLGQGAFFGQGTRLTVV.

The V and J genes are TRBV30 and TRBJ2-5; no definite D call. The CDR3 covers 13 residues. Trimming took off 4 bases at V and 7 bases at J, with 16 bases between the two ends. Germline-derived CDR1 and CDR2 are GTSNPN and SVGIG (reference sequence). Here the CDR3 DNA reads TGTGCCTGGATTCCCCCCTCCTGGGGGACCCAGTACTTC. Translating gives CAWIPPSWGTQYF.

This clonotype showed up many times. As DNA, the CDR3 is TGTGCCAGCAGCTTCTTCGGGTACGAGCAGTACTTC. Its protein is CASSFFGYEQYF. The rearrangement links TRBV13 to TRBJ2-7; D not resolved. Germline V gene sequence: CDR1 PRHDT, CDR2 FYEKMQ (reference sequence). CDR3 size: 12 residues. The V and J ends lost 3 bases and 4 bases respectively, with 7 bases between them.

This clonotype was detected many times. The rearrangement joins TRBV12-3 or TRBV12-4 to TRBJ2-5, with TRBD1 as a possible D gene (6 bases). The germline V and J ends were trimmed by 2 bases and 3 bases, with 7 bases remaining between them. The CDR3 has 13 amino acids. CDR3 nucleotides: TGTGCCAGCAGTTTAAGGGGGAAAGAGACCCAGTACTTC. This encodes CASSLRGKETQYF.

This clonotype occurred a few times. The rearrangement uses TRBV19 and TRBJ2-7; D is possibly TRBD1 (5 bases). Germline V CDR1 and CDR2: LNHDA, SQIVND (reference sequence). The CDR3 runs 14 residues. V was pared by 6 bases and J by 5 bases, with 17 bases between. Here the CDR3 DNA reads TGTGCCAGTAGCCCCGGACAACCACGCCACGAGCAGTACTTC. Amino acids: CASSPGQPRHEQYF.

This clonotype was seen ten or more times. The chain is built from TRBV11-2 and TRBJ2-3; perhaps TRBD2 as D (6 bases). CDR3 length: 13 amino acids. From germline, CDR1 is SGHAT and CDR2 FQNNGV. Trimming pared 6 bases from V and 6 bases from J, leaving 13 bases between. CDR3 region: CASRSRDSDTQYF. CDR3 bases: TGTGCCAGCAGGTCCCGGGACTCTGATACGCAGTATTTT. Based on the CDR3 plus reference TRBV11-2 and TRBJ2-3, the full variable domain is EAGVAQSPRYKIIEKRQSVAFWCNPISGHATLYWYQQILGQGPKLLIQFQNNGVVDDSQLPKDRFSAERLKGVDSTLKIQPAKLEDSAVYLCASRSRDSDTQYFGPGTRLTVL.

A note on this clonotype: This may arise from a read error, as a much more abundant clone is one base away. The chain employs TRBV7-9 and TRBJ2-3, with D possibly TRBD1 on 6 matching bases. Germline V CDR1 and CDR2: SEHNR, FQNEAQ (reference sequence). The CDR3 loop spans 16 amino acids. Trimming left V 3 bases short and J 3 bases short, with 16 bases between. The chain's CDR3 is CASSFFRTVETDTQYF. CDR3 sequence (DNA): TGTGCCAGCAGCTTTTTCCGGACAGTTGAGACAGATACGCAGTATTTT. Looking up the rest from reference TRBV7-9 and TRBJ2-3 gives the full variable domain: DTGVSQNPRHKITKRGQNVTFRCDPISEHNRLYWYRQTLGQGPEFLTYFQNEAQLEKSRLLSDRFSAERPKGSFSTLEIQRTEQGDSAMYLCASSFFRTVETDTQYFGPGTRLTVL.

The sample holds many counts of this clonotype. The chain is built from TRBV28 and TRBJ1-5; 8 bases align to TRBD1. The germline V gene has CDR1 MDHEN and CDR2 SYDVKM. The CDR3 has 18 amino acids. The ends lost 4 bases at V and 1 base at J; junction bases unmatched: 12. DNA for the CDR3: TGTGCCAGCAGTTCGCGGACAGGGCCCCCCCAAAGCAATCAGCCCCAGCATTTT. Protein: CASSSRTGPPQSNQPQHF. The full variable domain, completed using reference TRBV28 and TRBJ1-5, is DVKVTQSSRYLVKRTGEKVFLECVQDMDHENMFWYRQDPGLGLRLIYFSYDVKMKEKGDIPEGYSVSREKKERFSLILESASTNQTSMYLCASSSRTGPPQSNQPQHFGDGTRLSIL.

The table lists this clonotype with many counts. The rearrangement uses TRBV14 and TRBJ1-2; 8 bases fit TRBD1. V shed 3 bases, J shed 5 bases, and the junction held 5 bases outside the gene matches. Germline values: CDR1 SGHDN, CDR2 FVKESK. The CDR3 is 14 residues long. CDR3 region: CASSHKQGGYGYTF. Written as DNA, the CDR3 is TGTGCCAGCAGCCATAAACAGGGGGGATATGGCTACACCTTC.

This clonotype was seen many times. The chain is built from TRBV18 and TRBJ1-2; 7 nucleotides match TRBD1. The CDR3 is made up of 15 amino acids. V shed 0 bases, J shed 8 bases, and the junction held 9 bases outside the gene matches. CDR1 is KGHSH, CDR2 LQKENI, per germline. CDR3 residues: CASSPPPGTETGYTF. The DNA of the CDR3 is TGTGCCAGCTCACCACCTCCCGGGACAGAAACCGGCTACACCTTC.

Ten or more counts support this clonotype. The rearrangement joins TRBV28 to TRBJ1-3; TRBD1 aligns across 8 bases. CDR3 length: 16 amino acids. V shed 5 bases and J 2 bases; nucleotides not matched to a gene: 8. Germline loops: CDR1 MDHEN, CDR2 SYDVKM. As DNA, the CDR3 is TGTGCCAGCAGTCCCGGACAGGGAATCGCTGGAAACACCATATATTTT. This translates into CASSPGQGIAGNTIYF.

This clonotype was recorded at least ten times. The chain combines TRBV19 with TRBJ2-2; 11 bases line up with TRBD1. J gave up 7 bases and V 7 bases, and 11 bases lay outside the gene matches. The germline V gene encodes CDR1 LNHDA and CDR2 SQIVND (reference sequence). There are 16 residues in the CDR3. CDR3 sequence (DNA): TGTGCCAGTAACTTCGGGACAGGGGGAGGTGTCGGGGAGCTGTTTTTT. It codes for CASNFGTGGGVGELFF.

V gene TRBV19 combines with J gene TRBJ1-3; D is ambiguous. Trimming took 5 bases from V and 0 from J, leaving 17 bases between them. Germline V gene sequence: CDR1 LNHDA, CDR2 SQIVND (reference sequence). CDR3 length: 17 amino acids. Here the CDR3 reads CASSSFTRSLSGNTIYF. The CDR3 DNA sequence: TGTGCCAGTAGTTCATTCACAAGATCTCTCTCTGGAAACACCATATATTTT.

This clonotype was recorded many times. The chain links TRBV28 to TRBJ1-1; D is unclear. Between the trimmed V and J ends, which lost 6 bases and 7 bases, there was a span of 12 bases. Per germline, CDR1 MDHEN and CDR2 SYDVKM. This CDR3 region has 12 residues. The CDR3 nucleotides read TGTGCCAGCAGCTCGGCCACCAATGAAGCTTTCTTT. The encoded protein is CASSSATNEAFF. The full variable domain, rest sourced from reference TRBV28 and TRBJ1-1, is DVKVTQSSRYLVKRTGEKVFLECVQDMDHENMFWYRQDPGLGLRLIYFSYDVKMKEKGDIPEGYSVSREKKERFSLILESASTNQTSMYLCASSSATNEAFFGQGTRLTVV.

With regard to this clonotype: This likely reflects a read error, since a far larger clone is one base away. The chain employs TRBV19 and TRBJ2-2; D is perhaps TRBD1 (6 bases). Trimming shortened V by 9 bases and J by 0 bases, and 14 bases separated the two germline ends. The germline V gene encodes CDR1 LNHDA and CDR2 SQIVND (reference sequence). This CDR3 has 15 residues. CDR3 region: CASSLQGTNTGELFF. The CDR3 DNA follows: TGTGCCAGCAGCCTACAGGGCACGAACACCGGGGAGCTGTTTTTT.

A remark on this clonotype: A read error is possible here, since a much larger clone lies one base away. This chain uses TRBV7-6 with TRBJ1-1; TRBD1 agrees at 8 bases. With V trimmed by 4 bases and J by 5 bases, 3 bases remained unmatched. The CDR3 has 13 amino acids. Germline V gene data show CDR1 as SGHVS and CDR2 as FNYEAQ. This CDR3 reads CASSSDRETEAFF. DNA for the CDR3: TGTGCCAGCAGCTCGGACAGGGAAACTGAAGCTTTCTTT. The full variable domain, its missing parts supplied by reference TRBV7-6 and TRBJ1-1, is GAGVSQSPRYKVTKRGQDVALRCDPISGHVSLYWYRQALGQGPEFLTYFNYEAQQDKSGLPNDRFSAERPEGSISTLTIQRTEQRDSAMYRCASSSDRETEAFFGQGTRLTVV.

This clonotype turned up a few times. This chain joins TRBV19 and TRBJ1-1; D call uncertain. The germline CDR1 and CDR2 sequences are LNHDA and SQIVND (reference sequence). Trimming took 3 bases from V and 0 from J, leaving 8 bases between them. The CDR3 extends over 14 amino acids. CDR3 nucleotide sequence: TGTGCCAGTAGTATCCCGGGTTTGAACACTGAAGCTTTCTTT. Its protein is CASSIPGLNTEAFF.

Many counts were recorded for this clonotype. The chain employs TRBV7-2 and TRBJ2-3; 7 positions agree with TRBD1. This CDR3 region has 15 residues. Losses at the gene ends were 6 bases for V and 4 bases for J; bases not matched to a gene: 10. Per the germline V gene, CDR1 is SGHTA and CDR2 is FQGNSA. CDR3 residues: CASSFRQGSADTQYF. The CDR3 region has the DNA TGTGCCAGCAGTTTTCGACAGGGTTCTGCAGATACGCAGTATTTT.

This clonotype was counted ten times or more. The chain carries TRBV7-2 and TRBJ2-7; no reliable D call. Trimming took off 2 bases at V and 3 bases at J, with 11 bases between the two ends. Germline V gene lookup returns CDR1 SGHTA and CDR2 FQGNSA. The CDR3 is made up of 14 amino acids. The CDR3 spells CASSLQAGVYEQYF. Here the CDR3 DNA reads TGTGCCAGCAGCTTACAGGCAGGCGTCTACGAGCAGTACTTC.

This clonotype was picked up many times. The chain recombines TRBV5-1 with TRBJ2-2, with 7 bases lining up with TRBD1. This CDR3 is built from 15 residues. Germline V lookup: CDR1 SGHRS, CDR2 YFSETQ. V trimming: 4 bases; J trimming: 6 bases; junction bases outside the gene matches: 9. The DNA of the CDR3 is TGCGCCAGCAGCGTAACGCCGACAGGGCCCGGGGAGCTGTTTTTT. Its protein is CASSVTPTGPGELFF.